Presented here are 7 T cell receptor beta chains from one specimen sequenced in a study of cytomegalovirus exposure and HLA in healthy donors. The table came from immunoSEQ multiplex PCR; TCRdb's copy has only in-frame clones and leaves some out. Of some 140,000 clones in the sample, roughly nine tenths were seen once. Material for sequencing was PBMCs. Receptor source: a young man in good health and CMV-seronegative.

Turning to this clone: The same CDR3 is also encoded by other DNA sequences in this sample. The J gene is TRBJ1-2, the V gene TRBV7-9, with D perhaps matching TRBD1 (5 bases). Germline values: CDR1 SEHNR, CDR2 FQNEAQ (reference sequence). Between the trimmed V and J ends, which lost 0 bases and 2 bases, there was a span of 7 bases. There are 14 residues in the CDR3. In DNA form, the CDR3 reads TGTGCCAGCAGCTTAGCTTCAGGGAACTATGGCTACACCTTC. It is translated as CASSLASGNYGYTF. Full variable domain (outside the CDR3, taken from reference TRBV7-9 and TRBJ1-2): DTGVSQNPRHKITKRGQNVTFRCDPISEHNRLYWYRQTLGQGPEFLTYFQNEAQLEKSRLLSDRFSAERPKGSFSTLEIQRTEQGDSAMYLCASSLASGNYGYTFGSGTRLTVV.

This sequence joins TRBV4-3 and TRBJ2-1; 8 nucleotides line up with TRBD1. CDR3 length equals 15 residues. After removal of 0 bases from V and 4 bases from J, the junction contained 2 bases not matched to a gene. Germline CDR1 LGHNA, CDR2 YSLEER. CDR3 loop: CASSQEGTGYNEQFF. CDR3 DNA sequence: TGCGCCAGCAGCCAAGAGGGGACAGGTTACAATGAGCAGTTCTTC.

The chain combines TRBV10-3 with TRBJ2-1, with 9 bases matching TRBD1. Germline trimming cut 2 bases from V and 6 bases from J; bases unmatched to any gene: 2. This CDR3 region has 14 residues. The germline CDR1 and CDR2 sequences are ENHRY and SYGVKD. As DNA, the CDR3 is TGTGCCATCAGTGAGGACAGGGGGGGCAATGAGCAGTTCTTC. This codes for CAISEDRGGNEQFF.

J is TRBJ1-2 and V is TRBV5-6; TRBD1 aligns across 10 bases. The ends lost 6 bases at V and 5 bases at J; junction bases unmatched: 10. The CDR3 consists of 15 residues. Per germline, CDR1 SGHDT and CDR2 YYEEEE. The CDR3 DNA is TGTGCCAGCACTCCGATAGACAGGGGGCATTATGGCTACACCTTC. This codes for CASTPIDRGHYGYTF. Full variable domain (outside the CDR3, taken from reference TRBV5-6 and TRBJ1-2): DAGVTQSPTHLIKTRGQQVTLRCSPKSGHDTVSWYQQALGQGPQFIFQYYEEEERQRGNFPDRFSGHQFPNYSSELNVNALLLGDSALYLCASTPIDRGHYGYTFGSGTRLTVV.

CDR3 sequence: CAISPPDKTYEQYF. As DNA, the CDR3 is TGTGCCATCTCCCCCCCGGACAAGACCTACGAGCAGTACTTC. The chain couples TRBV15 to TRBJ2-7, with D possibly matching TRBD1 (5 bases). The CDR3 is 14 amino acids. Trimming removed 10 bases from V and 2 bases from J, with 18 bases in between. Looked up from germline, CDR1 is LNHNV and CDR2 is YYDKDF (reference sequence).

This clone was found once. The CDR3 here is CASSMQDRGTYGYTF. The DNA of the CDR3 is TGTGCCAGCAGCATGCAGGACAGGGGCACCTATGGCTACACCTTC. J is TRBJ1-2 and V is TRBV28, with 9 nucleotides matching TRBD1. Germline loops: CDR1 MDHEN, CDR2 SYDVKM. Unmatched junction bases numbered 9, after V lost 6 bases and J lost 4 bases. CDR3 length: 15 residues.

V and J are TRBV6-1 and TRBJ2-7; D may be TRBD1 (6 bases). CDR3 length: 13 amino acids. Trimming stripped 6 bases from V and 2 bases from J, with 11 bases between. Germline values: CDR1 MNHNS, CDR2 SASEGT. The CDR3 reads CASRPGQTYEQYF. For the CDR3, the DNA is TGTGCCAGCAGACCTGGACAGACCTACGAGCAGTACTTC.